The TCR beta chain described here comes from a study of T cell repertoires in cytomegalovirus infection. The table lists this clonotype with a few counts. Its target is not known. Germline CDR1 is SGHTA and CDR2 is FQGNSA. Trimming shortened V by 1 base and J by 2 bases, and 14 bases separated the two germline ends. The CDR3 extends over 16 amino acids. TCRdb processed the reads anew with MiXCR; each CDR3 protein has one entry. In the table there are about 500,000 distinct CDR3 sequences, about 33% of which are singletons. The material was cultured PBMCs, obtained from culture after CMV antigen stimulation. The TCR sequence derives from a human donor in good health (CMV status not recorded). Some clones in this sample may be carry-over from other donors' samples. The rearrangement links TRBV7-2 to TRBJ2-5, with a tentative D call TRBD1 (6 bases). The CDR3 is CASSLVWSGTQETQYF. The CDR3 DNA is TGTGCCAGCAGCTTAGTCTGGTCTGGGACACAAGAGACCCAGTACTTC.